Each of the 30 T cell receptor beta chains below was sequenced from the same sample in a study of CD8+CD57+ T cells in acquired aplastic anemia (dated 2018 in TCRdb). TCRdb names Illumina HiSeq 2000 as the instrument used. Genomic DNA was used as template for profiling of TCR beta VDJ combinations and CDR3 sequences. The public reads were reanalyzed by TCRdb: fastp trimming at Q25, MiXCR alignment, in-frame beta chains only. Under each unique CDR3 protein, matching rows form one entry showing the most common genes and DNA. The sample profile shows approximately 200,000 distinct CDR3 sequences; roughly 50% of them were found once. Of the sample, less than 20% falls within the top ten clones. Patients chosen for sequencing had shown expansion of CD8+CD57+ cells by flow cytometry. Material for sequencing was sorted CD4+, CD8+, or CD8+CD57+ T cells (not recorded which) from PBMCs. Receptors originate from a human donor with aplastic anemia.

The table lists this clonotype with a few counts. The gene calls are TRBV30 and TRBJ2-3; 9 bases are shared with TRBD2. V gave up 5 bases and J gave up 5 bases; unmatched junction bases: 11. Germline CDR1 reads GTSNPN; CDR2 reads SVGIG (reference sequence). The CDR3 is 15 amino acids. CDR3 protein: CAWAAGGQSQDTQYF. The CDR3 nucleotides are TGTGCCTGGGCCGCGGGGGGGCAATCGCAAGATACGCAGTATTTT.

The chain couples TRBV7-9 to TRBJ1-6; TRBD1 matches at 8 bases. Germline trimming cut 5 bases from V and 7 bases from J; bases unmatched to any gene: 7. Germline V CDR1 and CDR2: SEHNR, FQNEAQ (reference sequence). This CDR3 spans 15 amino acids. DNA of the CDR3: TGTGCCAGCAGCCAAGACAGGGGACCCAATTCACCCCTCCACTTT. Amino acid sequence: CASSQDRGPNSPLHF. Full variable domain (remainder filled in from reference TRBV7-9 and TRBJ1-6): DTGVSQNPRHKITKRGQNVTFRCDPISEHNRLYWYRQTLGQGPEFLTYFQNEAQLEKSRLLSDRFSAERPKGSFSTLEIQRTEQGDSAMYLCASSQDRGPNSPLHFGNGTRLTVT.

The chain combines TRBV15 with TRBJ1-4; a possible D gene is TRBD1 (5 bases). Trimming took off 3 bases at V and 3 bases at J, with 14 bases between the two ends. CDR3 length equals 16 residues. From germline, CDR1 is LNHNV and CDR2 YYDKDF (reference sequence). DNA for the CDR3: TGTGCCACCAGCAGCTTTAACAGGCCGGCTAATGAAAAACTGTTTTTT. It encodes CATSSFNRPANEKLFF.

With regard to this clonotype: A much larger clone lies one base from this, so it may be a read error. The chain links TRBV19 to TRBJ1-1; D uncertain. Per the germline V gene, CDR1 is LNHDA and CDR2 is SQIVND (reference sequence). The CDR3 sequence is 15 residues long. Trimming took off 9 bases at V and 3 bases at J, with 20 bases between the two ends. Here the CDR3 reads CASLMHRGGYTEAFF. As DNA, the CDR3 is TGTGCCAGCCTAATGCATCGGGGAGGTTACACTGAAGCTTTCTTT.

The CDR3 loop is CASRGGSYPNYGYTF. The CDR3, as DNA: TGTGCCAGCAGGGGGGGTTCCTACCCCAACTATGGCTACACCTTC. The V gene is TRBV5-4, the J gene TRBJ1-2, with a weak D call TRBD1 (5 bases). The V gene's germline CDR1 is SGHNT and CDR2 YYREEE (reference sequence). The CDR3 runs 15 residues. Deletions cut 5 bases from V and 2 bases from J, with 16 bases between.

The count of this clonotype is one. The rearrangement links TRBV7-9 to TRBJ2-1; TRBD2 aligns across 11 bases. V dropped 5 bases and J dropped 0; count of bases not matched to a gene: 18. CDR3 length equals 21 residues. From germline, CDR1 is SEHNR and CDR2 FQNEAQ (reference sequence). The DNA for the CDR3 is TGTGCCAGCAGCAGACTCAGGTCTAGCGGGGGGACGATTAGCTCCTACAATGAGCAGTTCTTC. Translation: CASSRLRSSGGTISSYNEQFF. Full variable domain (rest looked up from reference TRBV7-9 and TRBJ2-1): DTGVSQNPRHKITKRGQNVTFRCDPISEHNRLYWYRQTLGQGPEFLTYFQNEAQLEKSRLLSDRFSAERPKGSFSTLEIQRTEQGDSAMYLCASSRLRSSGGTISSYNEQFFGPGTRLTVL.

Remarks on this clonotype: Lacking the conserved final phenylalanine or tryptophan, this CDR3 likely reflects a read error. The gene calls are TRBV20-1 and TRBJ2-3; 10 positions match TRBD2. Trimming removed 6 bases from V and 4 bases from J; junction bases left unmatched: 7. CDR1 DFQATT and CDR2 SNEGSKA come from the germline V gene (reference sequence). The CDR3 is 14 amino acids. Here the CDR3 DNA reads TGCAGTGCACAAGCGGGGGGGCTGGCAGATACGCAGTATCTT. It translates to CSAQAGGLADTQYL.

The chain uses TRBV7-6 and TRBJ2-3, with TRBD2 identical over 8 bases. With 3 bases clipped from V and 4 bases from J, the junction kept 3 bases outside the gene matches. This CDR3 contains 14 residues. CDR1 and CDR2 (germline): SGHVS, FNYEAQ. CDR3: CASSLGGRSDTQYF. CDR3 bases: TGTGCCAGCAGCTTGGGCGGGAGGTCAGATACGCAGTATTTT.

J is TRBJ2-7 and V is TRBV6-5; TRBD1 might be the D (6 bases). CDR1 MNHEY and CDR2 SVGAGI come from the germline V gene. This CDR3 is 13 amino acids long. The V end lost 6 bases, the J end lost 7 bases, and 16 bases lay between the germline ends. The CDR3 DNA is TGTGCCAGCAGAAATAACCAGGGGAATGAGCAGTACTTC. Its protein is CASRNNQGNEQYF.

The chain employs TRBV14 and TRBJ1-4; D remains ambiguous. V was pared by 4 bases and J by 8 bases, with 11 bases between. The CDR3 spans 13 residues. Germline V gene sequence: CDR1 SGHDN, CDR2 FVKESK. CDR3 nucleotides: TGTGCCAGCAGCCTTAGGCTACGGGAAAAACTGTTTTTT. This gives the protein CASSLRLREKLFF.

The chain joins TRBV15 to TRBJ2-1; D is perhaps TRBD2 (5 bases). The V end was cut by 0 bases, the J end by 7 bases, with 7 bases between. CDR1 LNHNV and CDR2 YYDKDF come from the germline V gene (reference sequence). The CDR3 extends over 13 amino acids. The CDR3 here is CATSRDRDNEQFF. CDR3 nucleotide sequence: TGTGCCACCAGCAGAGACCGGGATAATGAGCAGTTCTTC.

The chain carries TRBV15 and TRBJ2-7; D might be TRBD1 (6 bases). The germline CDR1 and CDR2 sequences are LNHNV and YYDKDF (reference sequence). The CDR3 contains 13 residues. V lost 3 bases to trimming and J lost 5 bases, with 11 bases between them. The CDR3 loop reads CATSSETGHEQYF. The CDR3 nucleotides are TGTGCCACCAGCAGCGAAACAGGGCACGAGCAGTACTTC.

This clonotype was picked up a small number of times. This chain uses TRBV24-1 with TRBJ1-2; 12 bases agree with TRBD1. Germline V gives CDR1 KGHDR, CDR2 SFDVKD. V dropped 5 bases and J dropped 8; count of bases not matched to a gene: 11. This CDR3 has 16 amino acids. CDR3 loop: CATSGETGTGGEGYTF. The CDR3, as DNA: TGTGCCACCAGTGGCGAGACCGGGACAGGGGGCGAGGGCTACACCTTC.

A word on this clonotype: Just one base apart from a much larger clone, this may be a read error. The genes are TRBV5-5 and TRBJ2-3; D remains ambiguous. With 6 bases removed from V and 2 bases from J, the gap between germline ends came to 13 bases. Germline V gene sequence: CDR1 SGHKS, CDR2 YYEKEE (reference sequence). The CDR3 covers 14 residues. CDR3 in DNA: TGTGCCAGCACCCACACCCTGTCCACAGATACGCAGTATTTT. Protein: CASTHTLSTDTQYF.

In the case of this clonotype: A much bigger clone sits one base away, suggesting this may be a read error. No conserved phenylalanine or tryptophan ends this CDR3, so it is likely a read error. The CDR3 coding sequence is TGTGCCAGCAGTCTCTTTCGCAATTCACCCCTCCACTCT. Translated, it gives CASSLFRNSPLHS. The gene calls are TRBV28 and TRBJ1-6; no clear D. CDR1 MDHEN and CDR2 SYDVKM come from the germline V gene. Trimming left V 5 bases short and J 7 bases short, with 9 bases between. The CDR3 length is 13 residues.

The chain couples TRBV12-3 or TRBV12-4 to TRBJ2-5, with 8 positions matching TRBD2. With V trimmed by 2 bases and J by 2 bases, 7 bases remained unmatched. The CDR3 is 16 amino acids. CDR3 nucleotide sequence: TGTGCCAGCAGTTTAACAAACGGGGGGGAACAAGAGACCCAGTACTTC. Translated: CASSLTNGGEQETQYF.

CDR3 sequence: CASSTGDTQYF. Here the CDR3 DNA reads TGTGCCAGCAGTACCGGAGATACGCAGTATTTT. V usage is TRBV7-2 and J usage is TRBJ2-3; D remains ambiguous. V shed 6 bases and J shed 5 bases, with 6 bases lying between them. This CDR3 is built from 11 residues. Per the germline V gene, CDR1 is SGHTA and CDR2 is FQGNSA.

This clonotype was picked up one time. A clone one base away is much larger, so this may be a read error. Here the CDR3 DNA reads TGCAGTTCACAGACTAGAGGGGCCACAGATACGCAGTATTTT. Encoded protein: CSSQTRGATDTQYF. The V and J genes are TRBV20-1 and TRBJ2-3; a weak D match, TRBD2 (6 bases). Germline CDR1 reads DFQATT; CDR2 reads SNEGSKA (reference sequence). The CDR3 covers 14 residues. Trimming took off 8 bases at V and 2 bases at J, with 17 bases between the two ends.

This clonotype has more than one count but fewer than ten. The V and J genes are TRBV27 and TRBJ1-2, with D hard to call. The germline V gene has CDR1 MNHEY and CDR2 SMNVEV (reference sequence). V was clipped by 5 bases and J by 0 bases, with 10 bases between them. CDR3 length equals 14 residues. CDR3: CASSPHVANYGYTF. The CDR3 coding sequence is TGTGCCAGCAGTCCCCATGTTGCTAACTATGGCTACACCTTC.

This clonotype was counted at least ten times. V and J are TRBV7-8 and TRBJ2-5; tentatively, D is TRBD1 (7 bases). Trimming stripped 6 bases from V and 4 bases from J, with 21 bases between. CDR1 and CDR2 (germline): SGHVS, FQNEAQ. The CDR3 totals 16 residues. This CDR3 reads CASSPKQGRLGETQYF. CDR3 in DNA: TGTGCCAGCAGTCCCAAACAGGGGAGGTTGGGAGAGACCCAGTACTTC.

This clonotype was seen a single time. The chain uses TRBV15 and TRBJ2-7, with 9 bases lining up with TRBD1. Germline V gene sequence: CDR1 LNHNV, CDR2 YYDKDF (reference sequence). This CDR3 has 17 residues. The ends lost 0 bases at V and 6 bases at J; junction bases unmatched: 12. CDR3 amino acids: CATSREGTGGRRVEQYF. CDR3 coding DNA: TGTGCCACCAGCAGAGAGGGAACAGGGGGCAGACGTGTCGAGCAGTACTTC.

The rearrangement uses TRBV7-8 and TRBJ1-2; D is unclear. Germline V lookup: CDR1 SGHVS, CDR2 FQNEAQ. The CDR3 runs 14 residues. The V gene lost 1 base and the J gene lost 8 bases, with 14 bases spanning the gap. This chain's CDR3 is CASSLERDIRGYTF. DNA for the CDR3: TGTGCCAGCAGCTTAGAGCGCGACATAAGGGGCTACACCTTC. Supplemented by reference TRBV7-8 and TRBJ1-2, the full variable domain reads GAGVSQSPRYKVAKRGQDVALRCDPISGHVSLFWYQQALGQGPEFLTYFQNEAQLDKSGLPSDRFFAERPEGSVSTLKIQRTQQEDSAVYLCASSLERDIRGYTFGSGTRLTVV.

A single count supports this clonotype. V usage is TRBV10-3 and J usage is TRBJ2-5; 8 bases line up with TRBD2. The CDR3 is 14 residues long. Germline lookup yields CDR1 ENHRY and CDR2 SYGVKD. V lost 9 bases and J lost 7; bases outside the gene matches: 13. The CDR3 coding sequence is TGTGCCATGGGGGGCGGGGGGTCTCGTTGGACCCAGTACTTC. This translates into CAMGGGGSRWTQYF.

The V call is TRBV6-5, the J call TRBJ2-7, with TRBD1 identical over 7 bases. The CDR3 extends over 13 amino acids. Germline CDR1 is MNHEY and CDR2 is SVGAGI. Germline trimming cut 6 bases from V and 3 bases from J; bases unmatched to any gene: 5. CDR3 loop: CASSQQGIYEQYF. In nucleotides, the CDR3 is TGTGCCAGCAGCCAACAGGGGATCTACGAGCAGTACTTC.

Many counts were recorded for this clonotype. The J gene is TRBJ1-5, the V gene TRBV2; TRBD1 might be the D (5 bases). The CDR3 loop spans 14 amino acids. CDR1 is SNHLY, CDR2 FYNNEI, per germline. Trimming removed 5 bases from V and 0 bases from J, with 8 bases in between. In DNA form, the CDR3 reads TGTGCCAGCAGTTGGGGGGATAGCAATCAGCCCCAGCATTTT. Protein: CASSWGDSNQPQHF.

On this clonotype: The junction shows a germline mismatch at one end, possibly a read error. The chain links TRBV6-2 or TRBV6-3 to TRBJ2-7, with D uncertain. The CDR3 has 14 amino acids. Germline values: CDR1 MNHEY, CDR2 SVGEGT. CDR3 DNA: TGTGCCAGCGGTTACGCCGGGTTTTCTTACGAGCAGTACTTC. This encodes CASGYAGFSYEQYF.

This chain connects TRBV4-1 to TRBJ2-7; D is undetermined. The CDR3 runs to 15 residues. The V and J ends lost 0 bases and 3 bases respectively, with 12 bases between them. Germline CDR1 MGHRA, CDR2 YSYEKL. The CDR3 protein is CASSQDRSRYYEQYF. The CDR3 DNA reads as TGCGCCAGCAGCCAAGATAGGTCCAGGTACTACGAGCAGTACTTC.

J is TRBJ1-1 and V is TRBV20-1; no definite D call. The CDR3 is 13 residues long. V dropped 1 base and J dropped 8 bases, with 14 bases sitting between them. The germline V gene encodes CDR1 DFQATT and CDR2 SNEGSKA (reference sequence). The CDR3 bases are TGCAGTGCTAGAGGTGTTCGTGGCGGGGAAGCTTTCTTT. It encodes CSARGVRGGEAFF.

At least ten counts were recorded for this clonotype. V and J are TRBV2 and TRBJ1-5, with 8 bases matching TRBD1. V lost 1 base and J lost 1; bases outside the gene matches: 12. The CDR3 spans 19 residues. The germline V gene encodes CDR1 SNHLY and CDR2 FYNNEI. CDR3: CASSEGRRTGLMSNQPQHF. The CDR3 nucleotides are TGTGCCAGCAGTGAAGGCCGGCGGACAGGGCTTATGAGCAATCAGCCCCAGCATTTT.

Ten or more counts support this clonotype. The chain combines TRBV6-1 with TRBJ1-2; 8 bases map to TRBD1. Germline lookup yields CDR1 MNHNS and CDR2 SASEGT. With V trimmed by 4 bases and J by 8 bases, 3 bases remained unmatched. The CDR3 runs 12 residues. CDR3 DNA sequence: TGTGCCAGCAGTGCGACAGGGGAAGGCTACACCTTC. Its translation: CASSATGEGYTF.